The present entry profiles one T cell receptor (beta chain) with its context. As yet, its antigen is unknown. This entry comes from a study of graft-versus-host responses after intestinal transplantation. Profiling relied on immunoSEQ multiplex PCR, and the TCRdb table lists in-frame clones only, not all of them. The table has roughly 100,000 clones, less than 95% seen once. The specimen comprised unstimulated CD8+ T cells sorted from spleen or lymph node cells, sampled before transplant. This TCR was recovered from a human donor who was the organ donor for an intestinal transplant.

Here the CDR3 DNA reads TGCGCCAGCAGCCAAGAATGGGCGGGAACCTACAATGAGCAGTTCTTC. It encodes CASSQEWAGTYNEQFF. V and J are TRBV4-1 and TRBJ2-1; possible D gene TRBD2, 6 bases. The CDR3 sequence is 16 residues long. Trimming took 0 bases from V and 2 from J, leaving 11 bases between them. Per the germline V gene, CDR1 is MGHRA and CDR2 is YSYEKL.